What follows are 2 T cell receptor beta chains derived from one specimen sequenced in a study of shared clonotypes between healthy human individuals. The naive CD8 subset, CD45RO-negative cells positively selected for CCR7, excluded terminally differentiated effector memory CD45RA+ cells. TCRdb's copy holds only in-frame clones and misses some; the assay was immunoSEQ multiplex PCR. The table includes about 580,000 clones, 98% detected once. The sample comprised naive CD8+ T cells sorted from blood. Receptor source: a man aged 25-45 years in good health.

The chain carries TRBV9 and TRBJ1-5; D is unclear. This CDR3 spans 15 amino acids. Looked up from germline, CDR1 is SGDLS and CDR2 is YYNGEE. V was cut by 3 bases and J by 0 bases, with 10 bases left in between. CDR3 in DNA: TGTGCCAGCAGCGAAGAGGGTAATAGCAATCAGCCCCAGCATTTT. Its protein product is CASSEEGNSNQPQHF.

V is TRBV9 and J is TRBJ2-1, with 8 bases lining up with TRBD2. Trimming took 3 bases from V and 15 from J; bases not matched to a gene: 8. Germline V gives CDR1 SGDLS, CDR2 YYNGEE. The length of the CDR3 is 12 residues. The CDR3 region is CASSERGIDPFF. CDR3 in DNA: TGTGCCAGCAGCGAGCGGGGGATAGACCCGTTCTTC.